This record concerns one T cell receptor beta chain sequence. This clonotype was seen ten or more times. No cognate antigen has been identified for it. No base quality information exists; no much larger clone differs at one position. This sample is drawn from a study of Graves' ophthalmopathy and Graves' hyperthyroidism (dated by TCRdb to 2017 to 2018). Context from the whole study: Peripheral blood samples were taken at the time of initial diagnosis, before any treatment was given. The 100 or so discovery patients were randomly divided into training and test sets at a 7:3 ratio. A discovery set of 95 to 100 patients (around 45 ophthalmopathy, just over 55 stable hyperthyroidism) was enrolled to explore V-J signatures distinguishing ophthalmopathy from hyperthyroidism. T-cell repertoires of thyroid tissue and blood were compared in over 5 hyperthyroidism patients. In total, approximately 140 blood samples were TCR-sequenced: some 40 ophthalmopathy, around 75 hyperthyroidism and roughly 17 hyperthyroidism-to-ophthalmopathy patients. The study used signatures of the TCR beta repertoire to tell Graves' ophthalmopathy apart from Graves' hyperthyroidism and to predict which patients would progress to ophthalmopathy. Following sampling, methimazole starting at 30 mg daily was administered to hyperthyroidism patients, and high-dose intravenous methylprednisolone was administered to ophthalmopathy patients. The independent validation cohort included about 19 hyperthyroidism patients plus 17 patients who later progressed from hyperthyroidism to ophthalmopathy.

Broad study findings and their caveats: No statistical method was used to predetermine the sample size, and group allocation was not hidden from the investigators. Most expanded thyroid clonotypes with frequency above 0.001 were also detected in blood, suggesting blood repertoires may reflect the thyroid immune response. In cross-validation, the 13-signature model distinguished ophthalmopathy from stable hyperthyroidism with 87.88% sensitivity and 81% to 82% specificity, while in the test set the corresponding values were about 80% and 75%. In validation, the model predicted ophthalmopathy progression with 55% to 71% sensitivity and about 77% specificity; about a dozen predicted patients were CT-confirmed with GO in a median of around 6 months.

For repertoire sequencing, TCR beta CDR3 regions were amplified from RNA transcripts. A first-round RT-PCR used HTBI primers with the Qiagen OneStep RT-PCR kit, followed by a second-round multiplex PCR, size selection and purification. The libraries underwent paired-end sequencing with 100 bp reads on an Illumina HiSeq2000. The authors' analysis ran thus. SOAPnuke was used for read processing, and reads with adapters, uncalled bases, a mean Phred below 15, or no exact constant-primer or identifier match were discarded. COPE v1.2.5 was used to merge the high-quality paired reads. Each unique nucleotide sequence was treated as a clonotype, and MiTCR v1.1 was used to align the clonotypes to the IMGT TRB V, D and J references. Analysis was restricted to V-J combinations with a frequency above 0.0001, which covered 99% to 99.2% of repertoires. For each V-J combination, a TCR clonal expansion and chaos score was defined as F50 clonal expansion divided by the chaos observed in the TCRdist matrix. Welch's t-statistics and random forest were used to reduce features to about 14 V-J combinations, which were fed into a naive Bayes classifier. The Morisita-Horn index was used to measure how similar the thyroid and blood repertoires were. The public reads were quality trimmed at Q25 with fastp and then assembled into clones with MiXCR by TCRdb, keeping productive beta chains. Identical CDR3 protein sequences are pooled into one entry, listed with their most common genes and DNA. Clone size and V and J calls follow TCRdb, not the original study. Across this sample there are about 220,000 distinct CDR3 sequences, with 20% to 25% seen only once. The ten most abundant clones make up around 45% of the sample.

The ophthalmopathy patients had moderately to severely active disease, with a Clinical Activity Score of 3 or higher, a NOSPECS grade of 4 or higher, and a disease duration of less than 3 months. Anyone with other autoimmune diseases, uncontrolled infections, pregnancy or lactation was excluded from the study. Clinical symptoms, serum thyroxine, TRAb, thyroid ultrasound and orbital computed tomography were used for diagnosis. Using Ficoll-Paque density gradient centrifugation, PBMCs were isolated from about 9.2 ml of fresh peripheral blood. Total RNA was extracted with Trizol reagent and quality-checked on an Agilent 2100 Bioanalyzer. V drops 2 bases and J drops 5 bases, leaving 12 bases in between. The germline V gene encodes CDR1 GTSNPN and CDR2 SVGIG (reference sequence). Its CDR3 holds 13 amino acids, cysteine through phenylalanine. The sequence is cut down to CDR3 DNA, 39 bases in frame from base 1.

The sequence is built from TRBV30 and TRBJ1-1, and TRBD1 may be the D gene, going by 6 matching bases. The TCR was taken from a woman aged 45-60 years with Graves' ophthalmopathy. Donor details come from another sample of the same person, matched by shared clones. The sequenced sample consisted of peripheral blood. In nucleotides, the sequence is TGTGCCTGGAGTTCTCAGGGGAGAACTGAAGCTTTCTTT. Protein translation: CAWSSQGRTEAFF.